This TCR beta chain was recorded in a study of molecular identifiers for immune sequencing clone quantification. Study-level findings and limits: Spiked TCR RNA from one Jurkat cell reportedly showed up when mixed among over 900,000 naive cells.

Sorting selected naive CD8 T cells with a CD8+CD4-CCR7+CD45RA+ phenotype. TCRdb reprocessed the PCR reads with MiXCR, giving one entry per CDR3 protein. The sample records hundreds of thousands of distinct CDR3 sequences, about 25% being singletons. Comment on this clonotype: What it recognizes is unknown.

The source of this sequence is a human donor in good health. Some libraries in this study had Jurkat cell RNA spiked in. Input material: naive CD8+ T cells from blood, with Jurkat cell RNA spiked in. The subset was: FACS-sorted CD8+CD4-CCR7+CD45RA+ naive T cells.

The CDR3 protein is CSATDEWMNNEQFF. CDR3 DNA sequence: TGCAGTGCAACCGACGAGTGGATGAACAATGAGCAGTTCTTC. The V call is TRBV20-1, the J call TRBJ2-1; D uncertain. This CDR3 has 14 residues. V was pared by 6 bases and J by 5 bases, with 17 bases between. The germline gives CDR1 DFQATT, CDR2 SNEGSKA (reference sequence).